The 25 T cell receptor beta chains below were found in one sample sequenced in a study of cytomegalovirus exposure and HLA in healthy donors. PCR involved 60 Vbeta and 13 Jbeta primers. TCRdb keeps only in-frame clones here, not all; method: immunoSEQ multiplex PCR. Among around 110,000 clones, roughly three quarters were seen once, and the ten largest hold roughly 1.5%. Sequenced material: PBMCs. Receptor source: a woman aged 18-29 years in good health and CMV-seronegative.

On this clone itself: The same CDR3 arises from other DNA sequences in this sample as well. The chain uses TRBV9 and TRBJ2-3; TRBD2 is a possible D gene (7 bases). V was shortened by 0 bases and J by 3 bases, with 8 bases between the two germline ends. The CDR3 is 14 amino acids. CDR1 and CDR2 from the germline V gene are SGDLS and YYNGEE. CDR3 sequence (DNA): TGTGCCAGCAGCGTAGAGGGGGGGACAGATACGCAGTATTTT. Translated, it gives CASSVEGGTDTQYF.

The chain has TRBV7-9 and TRBJ2-5; 8 bases are shared with TRBD2. V trimming: 5 bases; J trimming: 5 bases; junction bases outside the gene matches: 13. The CDR3 loop spans 16 amino acids. In germline, CDR1 is SEHNR, CDR2 FQNEAQ (reference sequence). The DNA for the CDR3 is TGTGCCAGCAGCGGGGATGTCGGGGGGGCTTGGGAGACCCAGTACTTC. Amino acid sequence: CASSGDVGGAWETQYF.

This rearrangement joins TRBV7-9 to TRBJ2-5; 9 bases are shared with TRBD2. The V gene end was trimmed by 5 bases and the J gene end by 5 bases; junction bases not matched to a gene: 3. Per the germline V gene, CDR1 is SEHNR and CDR2 is FQNEAQ (reference sequence). CDR3 length: 13 residues. The CDR3 spells CASSRTSEETQYF. The CDR3 DNA reads as TGTGCCAGCAGCCGGACTAGCGAGGAGACCCAGTACTTC.

The chain carries TRBV9 and TRBJ1-1; 7 positions agree with TRBD1. This CDR3 has 14 residues. J was trimmed by 3 bases and V by 0 bases; bases with no gene match: 2. The germline V gene has CDR1 SGDLS and CDR2 YYNGEE. DNA for the CDR3: TGTGCCAGCAGCGTAGGTCAGGGGGACACTGAAGCTTTCTTT. It encodes CASSVGQGDTEAFF.

The V gene is TRBV5-1, the J gene TRBJ1-1; the D is unclear. Germline-derived CDR1 and CDR2 are SGHRS and YFSETQ. This CDR3 has 13 amino acids. V dropped 0 bases and J dropped 4 bases, with 7 bases sitting between them. The CDR3 DNA reads TGCGCCAGCAGCTTGGAACCGGTCACTGAAGCTTTCTTT. This codes for CASSLEPVTEAFF.

This clone came up many times. V and J are TRBV28 and TRBJ2-1; 9 bases map to TRBD2. Per the germline V gene, CDR1 is MDHEN and CDR2 is SYDVKM. Germline trimming cut 1 base from V and 4 bases from J; bases unmatched to any gene: 2. This CDR3 contains 15 residues. CDR3 protein: CASSLSAGGYNEQFF. The CDR3, as DNA: TGTGCCAGCAGTTTATCGGCGGGGGGGTACAATGAGCAGTTCTTC.

The CDR3 coding sequence is TGCAGCGTTGTGGAGCCCTACGAGCAGTACTTC. It is translated as CSVVEPYEQYF. J is TRBJ2-7 and V is TRBV29-1; D ambiguous. CDR3 length equals 11 residues. V lost 4 bases and J lost 2, with 6 bases in between. Germline CDR1 SQVTM, CDR2 ANQGSEA.

This clone has a handful of counts. The chain has TRBV7-8 and TRBJ1-2; D is unclear. Germline loops: CDR1 SGHVS, CDR2 FQNEAQ. This CDR3 comprises 14 residues. Trimming removed 5 bases at V and 3 bases at J, with 13 bases between. CDR3 in DNA: TGTGCCAGCAGCCCAGCGGAGGCGGACTATGGCTACACCTTC. Translating gives CASSPAEADYGYTF. Using reference TRBV7-8 and TRBJ1-2 for the parts outside the CDR3, the full variable domain is GAGVSQSPRYKVAKRGQDVALRCDPISGHVSLFWYQQALGQGPEFLTYFQNEAQLDKSGLPSDRFFAERPEGSVSTLKIQRTQQEDSAVYLCASSPAEADYGYTFGSGTRLTVV.

The V call is TRBV28, the J call TRBJ1-1; no reliable D call. V lost 6 bases and J lost 1, with 15 bases in between. This CDR3 region has 15 residues. Germline CDR1 reads MDHEN; CDR2 reads SYDVKM. For the CDR3, the DNA is TGTGCCAGCAGGATCGGGAGAGGAAGGAACACTGAAGCTTTCTTT. This encodes CASRIGRGRNTEAFF.

This chain uses TRBV30 with TRBJ2-7; D ambiguous. This CDR3 comprises 13 residues. Trimming left V 3 bases short and J 0 bases short, with 9 bases between. Germline CDR1 is GTSNPN and CDR2 is SVGIG (reference sequence). CDR3 protein: CAWRSVLSYEQYF. CDR3 DNA sequence: TGTGCCTGGAGGTCTGTTCTCTCCTACGAGCAGTACTTC.

The chain carries TRBV5-1 and TRBJ2-1; TRBD2 matches 11 bases. The CDR3 has 15 residues. V shed 0 bases and J 10 bases; nucleotides not matched to a gene: 6. Per germline, CDR1 SGHRS and CDR2 YFSETQ. The CDR3 is CASSLEGTSGQEQFF. In DNA form, the CDR3 reads TGCGCCAGCAGCTTGGAAGGGACTAGCGGCCAGGAGCAGTTCTTC.

This rearrangement joins TRBV5-4 to TRBJ2-3; D unresolved. Per germline, CDR1 SGHNT and CDR2 YYREEE (reference sequence). Trimming left V 0 bases short and J 2 bases short, with 16 bases between. CDR3 length equals 17 residues. The CDR3 DNA follows: TGTGCCAGCAGCTTGGCAGGCCGACGGTCCTTCACAGATACGCAGTATTTT. This gives the protein CASSLAGRRSFTDTQYF.

The V and J genes are TRBV7-9 and TRBJ1-1; 10 nucleotides align to TRBD1. The CDR3 runs to 14 residues. In germline, CDR1 is SEHNR, CDR2 FQNEAQ (reference sequence). Trimming removed 5 bases from V and 11 bases from J; junction bases left unmatched: 11. The CDR3 region has the DNA TGTGCCAGCAGCGTCCAGGGACAGGGGCGAAGGGCTTTCTTT. Translated, it gives CASSVQGQGRRAFF.

The V gene is TRBV7-3, the J gene TRBJ2-1; maybe TRBD1 (5 bases). The CDR3 loop spans 13 amino acids. Germline assignment: CDR1 SGHTA and CDR2 FQGTGA. Trimming took 1 base from V and 5 from J, leaving 6 bases between them. The CDR3 DNA follows: TGTGCCAGCAGCTTAATGGGGCACAATGAGCAGTTCTTC. Its translation is CASSLMGHNEQFF. The complete variable domain, with remaining parts taken from reference TRBV7-3 and TRBJ2-1, reads GAGVSQTPSNKVTEKGKYVELRCDPISGHTALYWYRQSLGQGPEFLIYFQGTGAADDSGLPNDRFFAVRPEGSVSTLKIQRTERGDSAVYLCASSLMGHNEQFFGPGTRLTVL.

The chain combines TRBV5-6 with TRBJ2-5, with 9 bases that match TRBD2. CDR1 SGHDT and CDR2 YYEEEE come from the germline V gene. The CDR3 extends over 15 amino acids. Losses at the gene ends were 7 bases for V and 2 bases for J; bases not matched to a gene: 9. The CDR3 region has the DNA TGTGCCAGCGCCCGAAGACTAGCGGCACAAGAGACCCAGTACTTC. Translating it yields CASARRLAAQETQYF.

The table lists this clone with a few counts. The CDR3 sequence is CASSFSRGDYSNQPQHF. CDR3 DNA sequence: TGTGCCAGCAGTTTTAGCAGGGGGGATTATAGCAATCAGCCCCAGCATTTT. The chain uses TRBV27 and TRBJ1-5; the match to TRBD1 covers 7 bases. This CDR3 region has 17 residues. V was clipped by 3 bases and J by 0 bases; unmatched bases: 8. Per germline, CDR1 MNHEY and CDR2 SMNVEV (reference sequence).

The CDR3 DNA sequence: TGTGCCAGCAGTTACTCGACTTGGGACGAGCAGTACTTC. As protein: CASSYSTWDEQYF. The rearrangement joins TRBV6-6 to TRBJ2-7; D unresolved. This CDR3 is built from 13 residues. The germline V and J ends were trimmed by 0 bases and 5 bases, with 8 bases remaining between them. Germline V CDR1 and CDR2: MNHNY, SVGAGI (reference sequence).

The chain carries TRBV2 and TRBJ1-2; 8 bases map to TRBD1. V shed 5 bases and J 2 bases; nucleotides not matched to a gene: 7. The CDR3 is 15 amino acids. Germline lookup yields CDR1 SNHLY and CDR2 FYNNEI. CDR3 amino acids: CASSPRTGLNYGYTF. The CDR3 DNA reads as TGTGCCAGCAGTCCCCGGACAGGGCTAAACTATGGCTACACCTTC.

The chain employs TRBV5-1 and TRBJ2-7; 7 nucleotides align to TRBD1. Germline V gene sequence: CDR1 SGHRS, CDR2 YFSETQ. V lost 4 bases to trimming and J lost 3 bases; unmatched junction nucleotides: 13. The CDR3 has 16 residues. The CDR3 DNA reads as TGCGCCAGCAGCGTCGCCCATCGGGCAGGGGGCTACGAGCAGTACTTC. Amino acid sequence: CASSVAHRAGGYEQYF.

This chain links TRBV6-1 with TRBJ1-1; a weak D match, TRBD1 (5 bases). This CDR3 is 13 amino acids long. Germline V gives CDR1 MNHNS, CDR2 SASEGT. V was cut by 9 bases and J by 0 bases, with 11 bases left in between. The CDR3 loop is CASRGGVNTEAFF. CDR3 nucleotides: TGTGCCAGTCGGGGGGGGGTGAACACTGAAGCTTTCTTT.

The chain couples TRBV11-2 to TRBJ1-2, with D tentatively TRBD1 (5 bases). This CDR3 comprises 16 residues. Trimming left V 1 base short and J 0 bases short, with 12 bases between. Germline assignment: CDR1 SGHAT and CDR2 FQNNGV. The CDR3 loop reads CASSLAQGRTNYGYTF. CDR3 DNA: TGTGCCAGCAGCTTAGCTCAGGGAAGGACTAACTATGGCTACACCTTC. Full variable domain (missing parts from reference TRBV11-2 and TRBJ1-2): EAGVAQSPRYKIIEKRQSVAFWCNPISGHATLYWYQQILGQGPKLLIQFQNNGVVDDSQLPKDRFSAERLKGVDSTLKIQPAKLEDSAVYLCASSLAQGRTNYGYTFGSGTRLTVV.

The chain is built from TRBV14 and TRBJ1-2; 9 nucleotides line up with TRBD1. CDR1 and CDR2 from the germline V gene are SGHDN and FVKESK. This CDR3 region has 13 residues. Trimming at V came to 4 bases and at J to 6 bases, leaving 3 bases not matched to a gene. In DNA, the CDR3 is TGTGCCAGCAGCCCGCGGACAGGGGATGGCTACACCTTC. Its translation: CASSPRTGDGYTF.

This chain links TRBV15 with TRBJ2-3, with D possibly TRBD1 on 6 matching bases. Germline lookup yields CDR1 LNHNV and CDR2 YYDKDF (reference sequence). The CDR3 length is 15 residues. Between the trimmed V and J ends, which lost 1 base and 5 bases, there was a span of 13 bases. The DNA for the CDR3 is TGTGCCACCAGCAGAGGGAAGACAGGTGGAGATACGCAGTATTTT. This codes for CATSRGKTGGDTQYF.

This clone is classed as medium-sized. The V call is TRBV6-1, the J call TRBJ2-1; 10 nucleotides match TRBD2. The ends lost 1 base at V and 5 bases at J; junction bases unmatched: 2. The CDR3 covers 15 residues. From germline, CDR1 is MNHNS and CDR2 SASEGT. The CDR3 loop is CASSEERGGHNEQFF. The CDR3 DNA reads TGTGCCAGCAGTGAAGAGCGGGGGGGCCACAATGAGCAGTTCTTC.

The J gene is TRBJ2-3, the V gene TRBV5-6, with no clear D. Trimming stripped 2 bases from V and 6 bases from J, with 7 bases between. The CDR3 totals 12 residues. The V gene's germline CDR1 is SGHDT and CDR2 YYEEEE. In DNA, the CDR3 is TGTGCCAGCAGCTTTGTGCGGGATACGCAGTATTTT. This translates into CASSFVRDTQYF.